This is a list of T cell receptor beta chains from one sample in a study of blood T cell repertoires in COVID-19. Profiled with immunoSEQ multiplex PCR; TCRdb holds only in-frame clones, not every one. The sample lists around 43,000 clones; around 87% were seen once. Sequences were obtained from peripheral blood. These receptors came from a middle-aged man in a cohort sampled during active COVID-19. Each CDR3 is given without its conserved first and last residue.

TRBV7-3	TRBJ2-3	ASSQGGGAGDTQY
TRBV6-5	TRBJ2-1	ASSTTSGLYNEQF
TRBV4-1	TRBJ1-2	ASSPGGPEGYT
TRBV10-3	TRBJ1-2	AISDGQGGYYGYT
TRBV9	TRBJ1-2	ASSDPRRGHGADYGYT
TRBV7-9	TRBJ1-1	ASTLDGMNTEAF
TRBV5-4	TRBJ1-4	ASSSTRGEKLF
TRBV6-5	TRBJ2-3	ASSYTRGATDTQY
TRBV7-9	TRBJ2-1	ASSPSGGDPTHTYNEQF
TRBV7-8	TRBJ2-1	ASSLKGVANEQF
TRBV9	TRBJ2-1	ASSAGPSGGSYNEQF
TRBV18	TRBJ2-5	ASSLWTGPQETQY
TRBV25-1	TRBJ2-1	ASSGQEGLAGNNEQF
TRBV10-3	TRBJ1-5	AIKGTENNQPQH
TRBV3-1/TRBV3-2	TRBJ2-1	ASSQDWLAGAEQF
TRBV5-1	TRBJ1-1	ASSLERTTTEAF
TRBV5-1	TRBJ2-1	ASSLSLGTYNEQF
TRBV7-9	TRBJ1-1	ASSSTNNPREAF
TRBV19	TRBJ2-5	ASSLQTGGQETQY
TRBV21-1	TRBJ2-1	ASYNGVGQVVKPYGNKVEF
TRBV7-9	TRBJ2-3	ASGAPNTDTQY
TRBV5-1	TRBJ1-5	ASSPGTEINQPQH
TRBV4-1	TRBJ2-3	ASSLRGSGKDTQY
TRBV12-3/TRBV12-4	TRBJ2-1	ASSPGANEQF
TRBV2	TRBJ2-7	ASRQTSGGAHEQY
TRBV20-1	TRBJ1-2	SARVPGGYT
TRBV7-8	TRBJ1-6	ASSLRGTGPGSYNSPLH
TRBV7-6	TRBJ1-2	ASSLEQGALNGYT
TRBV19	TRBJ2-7	ASSMGQGAYEQY
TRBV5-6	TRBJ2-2	ASSFLQTTGAGELF
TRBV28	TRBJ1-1	ASSLWGQGGNTEAF
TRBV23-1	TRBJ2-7	ASSRGGSYEQY
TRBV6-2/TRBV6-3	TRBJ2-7	ASSYWGQSSYEQY
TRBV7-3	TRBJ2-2	ASSPGGTSYGGELF
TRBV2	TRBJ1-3	ASSVGGSYSGNTIY
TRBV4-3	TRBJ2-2	ASSRGDSNTGELF
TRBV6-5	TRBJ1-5	ASGTRPQH
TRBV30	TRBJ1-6	AWSSPLAVGNSPLH
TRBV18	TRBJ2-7	ASSPTFRQGAIRAAYEQY
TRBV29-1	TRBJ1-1	SALQGTAAF
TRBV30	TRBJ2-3	AWSSRRVYGGATVTDTQY
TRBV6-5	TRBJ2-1	ASSRGANEQF
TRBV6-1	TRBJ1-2	ASSETGRYGYT
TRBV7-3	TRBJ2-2	ASSSDRGTGELF
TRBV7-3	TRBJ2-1	ASSPIRTSGIGEQF
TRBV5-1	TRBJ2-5	ASSLGQVQETQY
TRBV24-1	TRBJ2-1	ATSDLHQGQF
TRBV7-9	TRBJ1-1	ASSPGEGGTEAF
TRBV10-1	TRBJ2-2	ASSKQGSTGELF
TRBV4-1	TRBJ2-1	ASSPGGLAGRSSYNEQF